Detailed here is one TCR beta chain. This clonotype has just a few counts. Its antigen remains unidentified. No base-level quality is on record; no much larger clone is a single base apart. The method behind the library was RT-PCR. The instrument given in TCRdb is Illumina HiSeq 2500. The public reads were quality trimmed at Q25 with fastp and then assembled into clones with MiXCR by TCRdb, keeping productive beta chains. All rows with the same CDR3 protein become a single entry with the most common DNA and genes. The sample includes about 520,000 distinct CDR3 sequences, with about 10% observed a single time. The ten largest clones capture 10% to 15% of the sample. This sample was taken from a study of response to subunit inactivated influenza vaccine (dated by TCRdb to about 2018). In the study overall: Deep quantitative T cell receptor repertoire profiling was used in the study to track responses to a trivalent subunit inactivated influenza vaccine.

V and J are trimmed by 8 bases and 0 bases, and the gene matches miss 7 bases of the junction. The cysteine opens and the phenylalanine closes a CDR3 of 15 amino acids. Solely the CDR3 DNA is kept, with 45 bases framed from the first base. CDR1 and CDR2, looked up from the germline V gene, are MNHNS and SASEGT. In the paper's terms, the time point label means: 45 days after influenza vaccine administration. Findings and caveats that apply to the study as a whole: The authors suggested that each seasonal influenza vaccination may recruit only a limited number of new T cells.

The material was PBMCs from blood, obtained roughly 47 days after vaccination. The rearranged chain carries TRBV6-1 and TRBJ2-5, with 9 central nucleotides matching TRBD2. The TCR originated in a man aged 50-60 years who received an inactivated influenza vaccine. Donor details come from another sample of the same person, matched by shared clones. The nucleotides are TGTGCCAGCTGGGTAGCGGGAGACTACCAAGAGACCCAGTACTTC. Its product reads: CASWVAGDYQETQYF.